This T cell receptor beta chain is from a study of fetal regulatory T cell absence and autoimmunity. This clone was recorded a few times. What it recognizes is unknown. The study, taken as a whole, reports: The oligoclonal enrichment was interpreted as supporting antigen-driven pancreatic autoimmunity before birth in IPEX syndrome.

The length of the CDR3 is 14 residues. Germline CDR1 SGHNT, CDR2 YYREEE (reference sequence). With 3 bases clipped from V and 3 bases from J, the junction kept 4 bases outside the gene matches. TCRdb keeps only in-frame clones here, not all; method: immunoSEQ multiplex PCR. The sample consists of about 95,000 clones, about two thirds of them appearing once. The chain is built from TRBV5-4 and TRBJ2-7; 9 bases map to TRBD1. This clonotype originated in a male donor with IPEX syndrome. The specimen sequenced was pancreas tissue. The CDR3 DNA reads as TGTGCCAGCAGCTCCCGGGACAGGGACTACGAGCAGTACTTC. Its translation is CASSSRDRDYEQYF. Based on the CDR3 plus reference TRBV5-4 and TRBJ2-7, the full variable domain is ETGVTQSPTHLIKTRGQQVTLRCSSQSGHNTVSWYQQALGQGPQFIFQYYREEENGRGNFPPRFSGLQFPNYSSELNVNALELDDSALYLCASSSRDRDYEQYFGPGTRLTVT.